The TCR beta chain described here comes from a study of T cells expressing NK-cell markers. Germline loops: CDR1 MNHEY, CDR2 SMNVEV (reference sequence). The CDR3 runs 17 residues. From its re-call of the 5' RACE reads, TCRdb lists each CDR3 protein once, without DNA. Reported are 550,000 to 600,000 distinct CDR3 sequences; the ten largest clones contain approximately 4%. The sample consisted of blood T cells: a sorted CD56 or NKG2C T cell subset, CD4+ or CD8+ T cells, or bulk PBMC T cells (not recorded which). The sequence was collected from a man between 18 and 29 years old in good health. V usage is TRBV27 and J usage is TRBJ2-6; TCRdb's assignment of TRBD1 cannot be checked, as there is no DNA. This chain's CDR3 is CASSFSQGSSGANVLTF.